These 25 T cell receptor beta chains originate from one sample sequenced in a study of cytomegalovirus exposure and HLA in healthy donors. The study ran its PCR with 60 Vbeta and 13 Jbeta primers. Generated by immunoSEQ multiplex PCR, the TCRdb table keeps only in-frame clones and is missing some. In the table there are more than 110,000 clones, around 76% of which are singletons. Sequencing input: PBMCs. Receptor source: a male donor in good health and CMV-seronegative.

The CDR3 DNA is TGTGCCAGCAGCTTAGGGGGACTAGCGGGAGCCTCCTACAATGAGCAGTTCTTC. Residues: CASSLGGLAGASYNEQFF. The chain has TRBV13 and TRBJ2-1; 14 bases are shared with TRBD2. Germline loops: CDR1 PRHDT, CDR2 FYEKMQ (reference sequence). CDR3 size: 18 residues. V trimming: 0 bases; J trimming: 0 bases; junction bases outside the gene matches: 1.

The chain links TRBV7-6 to TRBJ1-5; TRBD1 matches 8 bases. J was trimmed by 0 bases and V by 5 bases; bases with no gene match: 12. The germline gives CDR1 SGHVS, CDR2 FNYEAQ. CDR3 length equals 18 residues. The CDR3 is CASSPARGGQGSNQPQHF. Here the CDR3 DNA reads TGTGCCAGCAGCCCGGCGCGCGGCGGACAGGGTAGCAATCAGCCCCAGCATTTT.

The genes are TRBV6-1 and TRBJ2-7; 7 nucleotides match TRBD2. The V gene's germline CDR1 is MNHNS and CDR2 SASEGT. V lost 8 bases to trimming and J lost 2 bases; unmatched junction nucleotides: 9. The CDR3 spans 14 residues. The CDR3 loop is CASHKAGTTYEQYF. CDR3 in DNA: TGTGCCAGCCATAAGGCAGGGACTACCTACGAGCAGTACTTC.

The chain joins TRBV18 to TRBJ2-7; possibly TRBD2 for D (6 bases). V was clipped by 6 bases and J by 6 bases, with 12 bases between them. This CDR3 contains 12 residues. Germline assignment: CDR1 KGHSH and CDR2 LQKENI. CDR3 nucleotide sequence: TGTGCCAGCTCGCAAGCCGGGAGCGAGCAGTACTTC. Amino acid sequence: CASSQAGSEQYF.

The genes are TRBV29-1 and TRBJ2-1; 11 bases map to TRBD1. This CDR3 comprises 14 residues. CDR1 and CDR2 from the germline V gene are SQVTM and ANQGSEA. Trimming cost V 6 bases and J 4 bases; bases outside gene matches: 5. CDR3 sequence (DNA): TGCAGCGTGCTGGGACAGGGGGTTTACAATGAGCAGTTCTTC. Translating it yields CSVLGQGVYNEQFF.

The table lists this clone with a few counts. The chain joins TRBV28 to TRBJ1-2; TRBD1 aligns across 11 bases. V shed 5 bases, J shed 6 bases, and the junction held 8 bases outside the gene matches. The CDR3 has 15 amino acids. Germline CDR1 reads MDHEN; CDR2 reads SYDVKM. In DNA form, the CDR3 reads TGTGCCAGCAGTCAACCCGGGACAGGGGGTGATGGCTACACCTTC. It yields the protein CASSQPGTGGDGYTF.

The V gene is TRBV5-1, the J gene TRBJ2-5; D not certain. V dropped 5 bases and J dropped 5 bases, with 16 bases sitting between them. Looked up from germline, CDR1 is SGHRS and CDR2 is YFSETQ. This CDR3 is 14 amino acids long. CDR3 bases: TGCGCCAGCAGTCGGTCTAGTGTGTTGGAGACCCAGTACTTC. This encodes CASSRSSVLETQYF.

The chain combines TRBV7-9 with TRBJ2-5; no clear D. V was clipped by 5 bases and J by 0 bases, with 10 bases between them. This CDR3 has 14 residues. The germline CDR1 and CDR2 sequences are SEHNR and FQNEAQ (reference sequence). For the CDR3, the DNA is TGTGCCAGCAGCACTGTTGTATACCAAGAGACCCAGTACTTC. It yields the protein CASSTVVYQETQYF.

This chain joins TRBV9 and TRBJ1-5; 11 nucleotides match TRBD1. CDR1 and CDR2 from the germline V gene are SGDLS and YYNGEE. V lost 3 bases to trimming and J lost 7 bases; unmatched junction nucleotides: 6. The CDR3 runs to 15 residues. CDR3 in amino acids: CASSAGQGAYQPQHF. The CDR3 DNA follows: TGTGCCAGCAGCGCCGGACAGGGGGCATACCAGCCCCAGCATTTT.

In the case of this clone: One end of the junction fails to match germline, which may point to a read error. This chain connects TRBV5-6 to TRBJ1-5; maybe TRBD1 (6 bases). The CDR3 covers 15 residues. Germline V CDR1 and CDR2: SGHDT, YYEEEE. CDR3 coding DNA: TGTCCCAGCAGCTTGGGGGCCGGCGCGAGTCAGCCCCAGCATTTT. It specifies CPSSLGAGASQPQHF.

The chain links TRBV4-1 to TRBJ2-5; possibly TRBD1 for D (5 bases). The end of the DNA aligns better with TRBJ2-7, so the J call may be wrong. The CDR3 has 14 residues. Germline lookup yields CDR1 MGHRA and CDR2 YSYEKL. In DNA, the CDR3 is TGCGCCAGCAGCTTTAGACAGCTTGCCTACGAGCAGTACTTC. Its protein is CASSFRQLAYEQYF.

The chain joins TRBV29-1 to TRBJ1-2; possibly TRBD1 for D (5 bases). The CDR3 totals 10 residues. Germline CDR1 reads SQVTM; CDR2 reads ANQGSEA. This CDR3 reads CVVRVSGYTF. CDR3 coding DNA: TGCGTCGTCAGGGTCAGTGGCTACACCTTC.

The genes are TRBV7-9 and TRBJ1-2; 7 positions match TRBD1. V shed 0 bases and J 5 bases; nucleotides not matched to a gene: 6. The CDR3 length is 15 residues. The V gene's germline CDR1 is SEHNR and CDR2 FQNEAQ (reference sequence). CDR3 DNA: TGTGCCAGCAGCTTAGCGGCAGGGGGAGGTTATGGCTACACCTTC. Its protein is CASSLAAGGGYGYTF.

Concerning this clone: Other DNA sequences from this sample encode an identical CDR3 as well. The V and J genes are TRBV2 and TRBJ2-7; 7 nucleotides align to TRBD2. The CDR3 runs to 15 residues. Germline CDR1 reads SNHLY; CDR2 reads FYNNEI. The trim removed 1 base at V and 6 bases at J, leaving 9 bases unmatched. CDR3 loop: CASSEVAGASSEQYF. The CDR3, as DNA: TGTGCCAGCAGTGAAGTTGCGGGAGCCTCGTCCGAGCAGTACTTC.

The chain combines TRBV15 with TRBJ2-7, with TRBD1 matching 7 bases. Germline lookup yields CDR1 LNHNV and CDR2 YYDKDF (reference sequence). Trimming at V came to 2 bases and at J to 3 bases, leaving 4 bases not matched to a gene. This CDR3 contains 14 residues. CDR3 sequence (DNA): TGTGCCACCAGCAGAAGCAGGGGGAACTACGAGCAGTACTTC. Translating gives CATSRSRGNYEQYF.

The chain has TRBV5-1 and TRBJ1-1, with D possibly matching TRBD1 (6 bases). CDR1 and CDR2 from the germline V gene are SGHRS and YFSETQ. The CDR3 sequence is 15 residues long. With 1 base removed from V and 1 base from J, the gap between germline ends came to 11 bases. CDR3 sequence: CASSLHGTPNTEAFF. The CDR3 coding sequence is TGCGCCAGCAGCTTGCATGGGACACCGAACACTGAAGCTTTCTTT.

The CDR3: CASSLGQGPYNEQFF. In DNA form, the CDR3 reads TGTGCCAGCAGCTTAGGACAGGGGCCCTACAATGAGCAGTTCTTC. The genes are TRBV7-3 and TRBJ2-1, with 9 bases fitting TRBD1. The J segment lost 2 bases and the V segment lost 2 bases, leaving 1 base of the junction unmatched. CDR1 is SGHTA and CDR2 is FQGTGA in the germline V gene. The CDR3 contains 15 residues. Full variable domain (rest looked up from reference TRBV7-3 and TRBJ2-1): GAGVSQTPSNKVTEKGKYVELRCDPISGHTALYWYRQSLGQGPEFLIYFQGTGAADDSGLPNDRFFAVRPEGSVSTLKIQRTERGDSAVYLCASSLGQGPYNEQFFGPGTRLTVL.

This clone has a single count. The gene calls are TRBV19 and TRBJ1-5, with D hard to call. CDR1 is LNHDA and CDR2 is SQIVND in the germline V gene (reference sequence). The CDR3 runs to 14 residues. V dropped 1 base and J dropped 4 bases, with 8 bases sitting between them. In DNA, the CDR3 is TGTGCCAGTAGTATAGGGGAGTTTAATCAGCCCCAGCATTTT. Its protein product is CASSIGEFNQPQHF.

The rearrangement links TRBV9 to TRBJ1-3, with 9 bases fitting TRBD1. The V gene's germline CDR1 is SGDLS and CDR2 YYNGEE. With V trimmed by 4 bases and J by 1 base, 9 bases remained unmatched. The CDR3 loop spans 17 amino acids. The CDR3 loop reads CASSLTGTGWSGNTIYF. The CDR3, as DNA: TGTGCCAGCAGCCTAACCGGGACAGGGTGGTCTGGAAACACCATATATTTT.

This chain uses TRBV7-3 with TRBJ2-7; TRBD2 is a possible D gene (7 bases). The CDR3 sequence is 15 residues long. V was pared by 2 bases and J by 6 bases, with 17 bases between. Germline CDR1 SGHTA, CDR2 FQGTGA. The DNA of the CDR3 is TGTGCCAGCAGCTTATTTTCAGGGGAGGGGTCCGAGCAGTACTTC. Its protein product is CASSLFSGEGSEQYF.

The rearrangement links TRBV27 to TRBJ2-1, with 8 positions matching TRBD2. The V segment lost 6 bases and the J segment 4 bases; nucleotides outside the gene matches: 8. Looked up from germline, CDR1 is MNHEY and CDR2 is SMNVEV (reference sequence). This CDR3 spans 15 amino acids. CDR3 region: CASRGASGSYNEQFF. The DNA of the CDR3 is TGTGCCAGCAGGGGGGCGAGCGGGAGTTACAATGAGCAGTTCTTC.

V is TRBV29-1 and J is TRBJ2-3, with D possibly matching TRBD1 (5 bases). V was cut by 3 bases and J by 3 bases, with 13 bases left in between. Germline CDR1 SQVTM, CDR2 ANQGSEA. The CDR3 sequence is 14 residues long. DNA of the CDR3: TGCAGCGTTGATCGCCAAGGGGAAACAGATACGCAGTATTTT. This translates into CSVDRQGETDTQYF.

This clone has just one count. This chain links TRBV7-9 with TRBJ2-1; TRBD2 agrees at 11 bases. The trim removed 0 bases at V and 4 bases at J, leaving 8 bases unmatched. Germline CDR1 is SEHNR and CDR2 is FQNEAQ (reference sequence). The length of the CDR3 is 18 residues. The CDR3 loop reads CASSLAVAGGPGYNEQFF. The DNA for the CDR3 is TGTGCCAGCAGCTTAGCGGTAGCGGGAGGGCCGGGGTACAATGAGCAGTTCTTC.

This chain connects TRBV6-5 to TRBJ2-7; D is possibly TRBD2 (7 bases). The germline V gene encodes CDR1 MNHEY and CDR2 SVGAGI. V shed 8 bases and J shed 6 bases, with 20 bases lying between them. There are 14 residues in the CDR3. The chain's CDR3 is CASGGVGGGREQYF. For the CDR3, the DNA is TGTGCCAGCGGGGGAGTGGGAGGGGGGCGCGAGCAGTACTTC.

The chain combines TRBV15 with TRBJ2-1; 10 nucleotides line up with TRBD1. With 1 base clipped from V and 6 bases from J, the junction kept 9 bases outside the gene matches. Germline CDR1 is LNHNV and CDR2 is YYDKDF (reference sequence). The CDR3 length is 17 residues. CDR3 DNA: TGTGCCACCAGCAGAGCACCCGGGGACAGGGGAGGCAATGAGCAGTTCTTC. Translated: CATSRAPGDRGGNEQFF.